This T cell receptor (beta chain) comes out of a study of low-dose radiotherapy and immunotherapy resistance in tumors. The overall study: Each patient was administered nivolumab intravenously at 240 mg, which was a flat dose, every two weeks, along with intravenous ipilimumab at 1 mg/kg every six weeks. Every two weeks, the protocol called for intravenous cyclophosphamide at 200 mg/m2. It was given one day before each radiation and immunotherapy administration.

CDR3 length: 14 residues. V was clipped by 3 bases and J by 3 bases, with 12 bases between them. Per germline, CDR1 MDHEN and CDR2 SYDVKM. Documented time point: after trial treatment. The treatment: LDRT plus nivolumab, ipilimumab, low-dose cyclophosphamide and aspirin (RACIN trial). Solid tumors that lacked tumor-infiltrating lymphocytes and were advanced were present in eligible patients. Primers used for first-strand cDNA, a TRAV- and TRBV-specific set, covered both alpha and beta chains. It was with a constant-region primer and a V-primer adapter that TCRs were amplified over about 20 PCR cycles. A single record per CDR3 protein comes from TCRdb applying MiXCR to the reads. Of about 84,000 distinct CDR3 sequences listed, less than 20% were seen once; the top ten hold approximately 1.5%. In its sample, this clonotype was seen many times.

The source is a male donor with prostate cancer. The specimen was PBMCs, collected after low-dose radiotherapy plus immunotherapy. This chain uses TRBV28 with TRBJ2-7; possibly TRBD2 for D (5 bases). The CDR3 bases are TGTGCCAGCAGTTTCTTGGGAGCCTACTACGAGCAGTACTTC. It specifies CASSFLGAYYEQYF.